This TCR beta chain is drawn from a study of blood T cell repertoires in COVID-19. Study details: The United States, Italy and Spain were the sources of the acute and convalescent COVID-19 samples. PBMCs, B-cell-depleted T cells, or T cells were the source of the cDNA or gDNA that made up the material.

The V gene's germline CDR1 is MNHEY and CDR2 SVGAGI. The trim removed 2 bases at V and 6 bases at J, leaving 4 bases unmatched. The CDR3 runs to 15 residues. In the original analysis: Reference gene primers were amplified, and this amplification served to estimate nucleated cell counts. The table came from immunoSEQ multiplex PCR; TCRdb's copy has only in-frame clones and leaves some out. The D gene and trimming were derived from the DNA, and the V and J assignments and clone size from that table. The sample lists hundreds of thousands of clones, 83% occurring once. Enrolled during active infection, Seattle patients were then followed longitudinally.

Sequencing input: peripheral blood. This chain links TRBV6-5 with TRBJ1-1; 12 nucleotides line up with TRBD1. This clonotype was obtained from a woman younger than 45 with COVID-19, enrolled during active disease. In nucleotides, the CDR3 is TGTGCCAGCAGTTACCGGGACAGGGGGCGGGCTGAAGCTTTCTTT. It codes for CASSYRDRGRAEAFF.